This T cell receptor (beta chain) was documented in a study of cytotoxic CD8 clonotypes in ibrutinib-treated CLL. At the level of the study: Researchers reported 11 relapsed/refractory and about 15 treatment-naive patients, 17 of them IGHV unmutated.

The study, taken as a whole, reports: A difference in sampling times existed between sustained-remission and progressing patients.

The CDR3 runs to 15 residues. The germline CDR1 and CDR2 sequences are ENHRY and SYGVKD. The trim removed 0 bases at V and 5 bases at J, leaving 6 bases unmatched. This clone has only one observation. Its cognate antigen is unknown. Investigators sought sequencing depths of between 1 in 200,000 and 1 in 1 million T cells. The repertoire was sequenced with immunoSEQ multiplex PCR; TCRdb's copy has only in-frame clones and lacks some. Among 110,000 to 150,000 clones listed, 60% to 80% were seen once. The rearrangement uses TRBV10-3 and TRBJ1-1, with 7 bases fitting TRBD1. The specimen was PBMCs, collected after 12 months of ibrutinib treatment. This receptor was identified in a human donor with chronic lymphocytic leukemia. CDR3 amino acids: CAISESAQGGTEAFF. CDR3 nucleotide sequence: TGTGCCATCAGTGAGTCGGCCCAGGGGGGTACTGAAGCTTTCTTT.